The rows below give T cell receptor beta chains drawn from one sample of a study of T cells in Graves' hyperthyroidism and ophthalmopathy. From the multiplex PCR reads, TCRdb called clonotypes with MiXCR, one entry per CDR3 protein. The table shows fewer than 700,000 distinct CDR3 sequences, with roughly a sixth occurring only once. The sequenced sample was blood. These receptors originate from a woman aged 18-29 years with Graves' ophthalmopathy. Each CDR3 is given with its conserved first and last residue. The D gene is left open where the match is weak. Where a row states a size, it is once, few, many or the class of an expanded clone; other rows omit it.

DNA,CDR3,size,V,D,J
TGTGCCAGCAGTGACGAAGTGGCCAATGAGCAGTTCTTC,CASSDEVANEQFF,many,TRBV2,-,TRBJ2-1
TGTGCCAGCAGTGAACAGTACAATGAGCAGTTCTTC,CASSEQYNEQFF,many,TRBV2,-,TRBJ2-1
TGTGCCAGCAGCCCGACAGAAGGGGAGACCCAGTACTTC,CASSPTEGETQYF,many,TRBV7-3,-,TRBJ2-5
TGTGCCAGCAGCTTAGGGGCGGGGGACCTCTCCTACGAGCAGTACTTC,CASSLGAGDLSYEQYF,many,TRBV7-6,TRBD2,TRBJ2-7
TGTGCCAGCAGCCAGACGGACAGGGGGAATTACGGCTACACCTTC,CASSQTDRGNYGYTF,-,TRBV3-1,TRBD1,TRBJ1-2
TGTGCCAGCGGGACAGGGTTCACTAGCACAGATACGCAGTATTTT,CASGTGFTSTDTQYF,-,TRBV6-1,TRBD1,TRBJ2-3
TGCAGTGCTAGACCCCTGCGGGGGGGGATCTCCGCCTACGAGCAGTACTTC,CSARPLRGGISAYEQYF,many,TRBV20-1,TRBD2,TRBJ2-7
TGTGCCAGTAGTATGATAGCGGAACCCTACAATGAGCAGTTCTTC,CASSMIAEPYNEQFF,-,TRBV19,-,TRBJ2-1
TGTGCCAGCAGTTACTCCAATAATGAAAAACTGTTTTTT,CASSYSNNEKLFF,few,TRBV6-6,-,TRBJ1-4
TGTGCCAGCAGCCGCATGGCGGGGGGAATAGCCAAAAACATTCAGTACTTC,CASSRMAGGIAKNIQYF,few,TRBV3-1,TRBD2,TRBJ2-4
TGTGCCAGCAGGGGGGTCGAAGCTGAGCAGTTCTTC,CASRGVEAEQFF,many,TRBV6-1,-,TRBJ2-1